These 13 T cell receptor beta chains came from one sample sequenced in a study of cytomegalovirus exposure and HLA in healthy donors. The primer mix had 60 Vbeta and 13 Jbeta primers. Some clones are missing from TCRdb's copy, which holds only in-frame ones; the method was immunoSEQ multiplex PCR. The sample comprises 100,000 to 150,000 clones, 75% to 85% of which are singletons, and approximately 8.4% rests with the top ten. The specimen was PBMCs. The receptors here all came from a man between 25 and 39 years old in good health and CMV-seropositive.

This chain connects TRBV23-1 to TRBJ2-7; tentatively, D is TRBD2 (5 bases). TRBV23-1 carries the ORF label, with uncertain function. Trimming removed 2 bases from V and 7 bases from J, with 12 bases in between. CDR3 length: 13 residues. The CDR3 region has the DNA TGCGCCAGCAGTCAAGGACCACGAGGGGAGCAGTACTTC. Its protein is CASSQGPRGEQYF.

This chain links TRBV18 with TRBJ1-2, with D uncertain. The CDR3 has 12 amino acids. CDR1 and CDR2 from the germline V gene are KGHSH and LQKENI. V was pared by 2 bases and J by 5 bases, with 6 bases between. CDR3 coding DNA: TGTGCCAGCTCACCAGGGGAGTATGGCTACACCTTC. Protein product: CASSPGEYGYTF.

The J gene is TRBJ2-6, the V gene TRBV7-9, with D uncertain. This CDR3 contains 13 residues. CDR1 is SEHNR, CDR2 FQNEAQ, per germline (reference sequence). V was shortened by 6 bases and J by 1 base, with 4 bases between the two germline ends. The CDR3 DNA sequence: TGTGCCAGCAGGGAGTCTGGGGCCAACGTCCTGACTTTC. Its translation: CASRESGANVLTF.

The chain recombines TRBV6-6 with TRBJ2-1, with D possibly TRBD1 on 5 matching bases. Germline V CDR1 and CDR2: MNHNY, SVGAGI (reference sequence). The V end lost 2 bases, the J end lost 4 bases, and 15 bases lay between the germline ends. The CDR3 consists of 16 residues. CDR3 DNA: TGTGCCAGCAGTTACGCCACAGGTCACTCTTACAATGAGCAGTTCTTC. Encoded protein: CASSYATGHSYNEQFF.

This sequence joins TRBV9 and TRBJ2-7, with D possibly TRBD1 on 5 matching bases. This CDR3 contains 16 residues. Looked up from germline, CDR1 is SGDLS and CDR2 is YYNGEE. Between the trimmed V and J ends, which lost 3 bases and 4 bases, there was a span of 20 bases. In DNA form, the CDR3 reads TGTGCCAGCAGCGATTCACAACAGGTACCCTCTTACGAGCAGTACTTC. Its protein is CASSDSQQVPSYEQYF. The full variable domain, rest sourced from reference TRBV9 and TRBJ2-7, is DSGVTQTPKHLITATGQRVTLRCSPRSGDLSVYWYQQSLDQGLQFLIQYYNGEERAKGNILERFSAQQFPDLHSELNLSSLELGDSALYFCASSDSQQVPSYEQYFGPGTRLTVT.

V is TRBV6-5 and J is TRBJ2-3, with TRBD2 identical over 7 bases. The CDR3 covers 13 residues. V dropped 10 bases and J dropped 0; count of bases not matched to a gene: 4. Germline CDR1 MNHEY, CDR2 SVGAGI. Written as DNA, the CDR3 is TGTGCCACTTCTAGCGGTAGCACAGATACGCAGTATTTT. It is translated as CATSSGSTDTQYF.

V usage is TRBV27 and J usage is TRBJ2-2, with 10 bases fitting TRBD2. The germline gives CDR1 MNHEY, CDR2 SMNVEV (reference sequence). The CDR3 runs 15 residues. V was pared by 5 bases and J by 4 bases, with 4 bases of the junction left unmatched. CDR3 nucleotide sequence: TGTGCCAGCAGTGAGCGGGGGGGCCCCACCGGGGAGCTGTTTTTT. Translated, it gives CASSERGGPTGELFF.

This clone was seen a handful of times. The CDR3 DNA sequence: TGTGCCAGCAGCTTATTCAGGGTTGACGAGCAGTACTTC. Its translation: CASSLFRVDEQYF. The V and J genes are TRBV5-4 and TRBJ2-7, with a tentative D call TRBD1 (5 bases). V lost 2 bases to trimming and J lost 5 bases, with 11 bases between them. The germline V gene encodes CDR1 SGHNT and CDR2 YYREEE (reference sequence). This CDR3 has 13 amino acids. The variable domain in full, with the rest retrieved from reference TRBV5-4 and TRBJ2-7, is ETGVTQSPTHLIKTRGQQVTLRCSSQSGHNTVSWYQQALGQGPQFIFQYYREEENGRGNFPPRFSGLQFPNYSSELNVNALELDDSALYLCASSLFRVDEQYFGPGTRLTVT.

The chain recombines TRBV27 with TRBJ1-6; D is undetermined. The CDR3 length is 13 residues. Looked up from germline, CDR1 is MNHEY and CDR2 is SMNVEV (reference sequence). V lost 8 bases and J 7 bases, leaving 12 bases between the germline ends. For the CDR3, the DNA is TGTGCCAGCGGCGTAGGAGACAATTCACCCCTCCACTTT. This gives the protein CASGVGDNSPLHF.

The DNA for the CDR3 is TGTGCTAGTGGTCTAGGGACAGGAGAGACCCAGTACTTC. It is translated as CASGLGTGETQYF. The V and J genes are TRBV12-5 and TRBJ2-5; 8 bases agree with TRBD1. The CDR3 has 13 residues. Germline V gene sequence: CDR1 LGHNT, CDR2 FRNRAP. The junction had 3 bases not matched to a gene; V was cut back by 5 bases and J by 4 bases.

The chain carries TRBV6-5 and TRBJ2-2; 7 bases align to TRBD1. CDR1 is MNHEY, CDR2 SVGAGI, per germline. This CDR3 has 15 amino acids. V shed 3 bases and J 1 base; nucleotides not matched to a gene: 2. CDR3 sequence: CASSYGTENTGELFF. As DNA, the CDR3 is TGTGCCAGCAGTTATGGGACAGAGAACACCGGGGAGCTGTTTTTT.

V usage is TRBV5-1 and J usage is TRBJ2-3; a possible D gene is TRBD2 (5 bases). The CDR3 extends over 16 amino acids. Germline CDR1 is SGHRS and CDR2 is YFSETQ. With 4 bases removed from V and 2 bases from J, the gap between germline ends came to 17 bases. The CDR3 nucleotides read TGCGCCAGCAGCCGGGTCCTGGAGCGGACCACAGATACGCAGTATTTT. It is translated as CASSRVLERTTDTQYF.

This chain links TRBV6-5 with TRBJ2-1, with TRBD2 matching 7 bases. With 7 bases clipped from V and 1 base from J, the junction kept 4 bases outside the gene matches. The CDR3 runs 14 residues. Germline CDR1 reads MNHEY; CDR2 reads SVGAGI. CDR3 region: CASKTSASYNEQFF. The CDR3 DNA reads as TGTGCCAGCAAAACTAGCGCATCCTACAATGAGCAGTTCTTC.